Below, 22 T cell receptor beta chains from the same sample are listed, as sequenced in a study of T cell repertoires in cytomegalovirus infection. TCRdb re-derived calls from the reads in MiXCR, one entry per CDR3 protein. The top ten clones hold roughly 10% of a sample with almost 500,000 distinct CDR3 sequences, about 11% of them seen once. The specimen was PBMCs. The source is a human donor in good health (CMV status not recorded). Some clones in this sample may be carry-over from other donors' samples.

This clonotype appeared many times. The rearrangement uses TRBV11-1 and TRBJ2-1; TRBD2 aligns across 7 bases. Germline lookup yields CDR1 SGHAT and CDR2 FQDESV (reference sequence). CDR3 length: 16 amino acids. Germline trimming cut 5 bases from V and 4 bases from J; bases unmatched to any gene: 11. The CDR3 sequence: CASSPKSQRGYNEQFF. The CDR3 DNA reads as TGTGCCAGCAGCCCAAAATCCCAGCGGGGTTACAATGAGCAGTTCTTC.

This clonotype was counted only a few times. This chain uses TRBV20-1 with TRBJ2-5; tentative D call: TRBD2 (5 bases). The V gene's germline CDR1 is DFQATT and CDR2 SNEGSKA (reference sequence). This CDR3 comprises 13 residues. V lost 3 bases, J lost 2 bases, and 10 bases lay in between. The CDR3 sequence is CSARREGQETQYF. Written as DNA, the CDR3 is TGCAGTGCTAGGAGAGAGGGACAAGAGACCCAGTACTTC.

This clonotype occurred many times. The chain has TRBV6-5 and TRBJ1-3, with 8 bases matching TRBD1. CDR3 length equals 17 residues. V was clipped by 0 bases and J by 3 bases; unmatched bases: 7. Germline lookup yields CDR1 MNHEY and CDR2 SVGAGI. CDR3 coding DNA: TGTGCCAGCAGTTACTCTGGGCCAGGGGGCCTTGGAAACACCATATATTTT. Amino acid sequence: CASSYSGPGGLGNTIYF.

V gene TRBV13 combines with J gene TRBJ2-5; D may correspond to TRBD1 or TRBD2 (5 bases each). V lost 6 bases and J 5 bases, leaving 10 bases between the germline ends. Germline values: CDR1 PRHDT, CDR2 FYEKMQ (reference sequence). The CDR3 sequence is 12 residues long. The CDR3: CASSGGVETQYF. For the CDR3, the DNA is TGTGCCAGCAGTGGGGGAGTGGAGACCCAGTACTTC.

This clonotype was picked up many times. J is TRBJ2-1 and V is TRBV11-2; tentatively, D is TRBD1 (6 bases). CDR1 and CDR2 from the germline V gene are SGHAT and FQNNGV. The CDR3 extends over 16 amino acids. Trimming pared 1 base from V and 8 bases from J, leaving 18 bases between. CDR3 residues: CASSLGWGQGSDEQFF. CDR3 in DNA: TGTGCCAGCAGCTTAGGATGGGGGCAAGGGTCAGATGAGCAGTTCTTC. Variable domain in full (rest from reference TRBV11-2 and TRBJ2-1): EAGVAQSPRYKIIEKRQSVAFWCNPISGHATLYWYQQILGQGPKLLIQFQNNGVVDDSQLPKDRFSAERLKGVDSTLKIQPAKLEDSAVYLCASSLGWGQGSDEQFFGPGTRLTVL.

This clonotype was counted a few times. CDR3 nucleotides: TGTGCCAGCAGCCCTGGACAGTTAAGCAATCAGCCCCAGCATTTT. It specifies CASSPGQLSNQPQHF. The genes are TRBV2 and TRBJ1-5; weak D call: TRBD1 (6 bases). V lost 6 bases and J lost 1, with 13 bases in between. Germline V gene sequence: CDR1 SNHLY, CDR2 FYNNEI. This CDR3 comprises 15 residues.

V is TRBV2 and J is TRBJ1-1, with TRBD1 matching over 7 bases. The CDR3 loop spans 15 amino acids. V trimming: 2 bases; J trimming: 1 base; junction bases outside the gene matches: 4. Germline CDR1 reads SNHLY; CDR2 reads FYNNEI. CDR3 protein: CASSEFRTGNTEAFF. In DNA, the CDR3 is TGTGCCAGCAGTGAATTTCGGACAGGGAACACTGAAGCTTTCTTT.

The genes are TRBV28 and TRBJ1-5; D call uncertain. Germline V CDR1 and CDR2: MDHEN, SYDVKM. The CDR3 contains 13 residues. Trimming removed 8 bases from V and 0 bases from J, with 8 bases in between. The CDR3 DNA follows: TGTGCCAGCCGGACGACTAGCAATCAGCCCCAGCATTTT. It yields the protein CASRTTSNQPQHF.

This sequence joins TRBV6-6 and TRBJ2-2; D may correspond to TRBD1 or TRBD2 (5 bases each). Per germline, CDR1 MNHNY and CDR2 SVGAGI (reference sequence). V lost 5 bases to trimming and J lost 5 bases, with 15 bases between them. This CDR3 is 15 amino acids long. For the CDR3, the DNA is TGTGCCAGCAGTGGGGACGGGGTCGAGACCGGGGAGCTGTTTTTT. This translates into CASSGDGVETGELFF.

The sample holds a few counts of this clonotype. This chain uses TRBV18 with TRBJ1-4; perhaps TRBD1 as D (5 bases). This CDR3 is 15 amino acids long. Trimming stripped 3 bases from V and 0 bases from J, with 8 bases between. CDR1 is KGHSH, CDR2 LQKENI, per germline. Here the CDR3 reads CASSPDRPTNEKLFF. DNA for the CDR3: TGTGCCAGCTCACCCGACAGACCAACTAATGAAAAACTGTTTTTT.

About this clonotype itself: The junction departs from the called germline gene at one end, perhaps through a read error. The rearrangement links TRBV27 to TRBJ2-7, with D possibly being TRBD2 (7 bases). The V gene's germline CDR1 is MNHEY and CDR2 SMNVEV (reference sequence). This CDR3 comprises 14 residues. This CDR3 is CASSLGGASHEQYF. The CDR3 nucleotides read TGTGCCAGCAGCCTGGGGGGGGCCTCCCACGAGCAGTACTTC.

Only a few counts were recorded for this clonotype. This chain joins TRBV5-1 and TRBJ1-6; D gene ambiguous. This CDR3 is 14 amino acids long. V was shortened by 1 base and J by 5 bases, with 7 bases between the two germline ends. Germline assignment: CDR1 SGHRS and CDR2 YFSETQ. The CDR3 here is CASSLILDNSPLHF. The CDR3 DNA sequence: TGCGCCAGCAGCTTGATTCTTGATAATTCACCCCTCCACTTT.

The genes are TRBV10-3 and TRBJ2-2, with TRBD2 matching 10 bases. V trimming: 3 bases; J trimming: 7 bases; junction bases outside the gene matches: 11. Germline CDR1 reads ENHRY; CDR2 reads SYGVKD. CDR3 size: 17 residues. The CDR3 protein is CAISDNLAGAPGGELFF. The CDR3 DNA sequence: TGTGCCATCAGTGACAACCTAGCGGGAGCTCCGGGCGGGGAGCTGTTTTTT.

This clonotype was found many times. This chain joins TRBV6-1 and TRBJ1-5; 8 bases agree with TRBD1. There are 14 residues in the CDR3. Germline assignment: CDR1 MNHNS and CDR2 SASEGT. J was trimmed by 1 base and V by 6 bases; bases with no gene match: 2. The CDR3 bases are TGTGCCAGCAGCAACAGGGGGAGCAATCAGCCCCAGCATTTT. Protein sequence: CASSNRGSNQPQHF.

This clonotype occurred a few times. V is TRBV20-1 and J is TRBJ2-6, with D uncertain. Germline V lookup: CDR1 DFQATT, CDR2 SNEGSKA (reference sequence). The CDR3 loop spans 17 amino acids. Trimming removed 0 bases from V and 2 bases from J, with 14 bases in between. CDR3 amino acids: CSAREDRYTPGANVLTF. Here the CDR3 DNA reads TGCAGTGCTAGAGAGGACCGTTATACCCCTGGGGCCAACGTCCTGACTTTC.

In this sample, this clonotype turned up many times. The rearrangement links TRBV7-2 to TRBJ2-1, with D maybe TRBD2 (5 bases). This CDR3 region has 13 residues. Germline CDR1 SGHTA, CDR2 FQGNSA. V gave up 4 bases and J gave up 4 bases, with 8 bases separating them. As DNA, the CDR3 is TGTGCCAGCAGCTCAGGACTGTACAATGAGCAGTTCTTC. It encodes CASSSGLYNEQFF.

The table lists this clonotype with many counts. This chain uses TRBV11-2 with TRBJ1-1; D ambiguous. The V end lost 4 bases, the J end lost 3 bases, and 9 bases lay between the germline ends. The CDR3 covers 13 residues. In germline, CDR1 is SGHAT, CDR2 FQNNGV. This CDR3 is CASSSLLDTEAFF. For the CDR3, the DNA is TGTGCCAGCAGCTCACTACTGGACACTGAAGCTTTCTTT. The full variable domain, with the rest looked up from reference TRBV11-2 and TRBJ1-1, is EAGVAQSPRYKIIEKRQSVAFWCNPISGHATLYWYQQILGQGPKLLIQFQNNGVVDDSQLPKDRFSAERLKGVDSTLKIQPAKLEDSAVYLCASSSLLDTEAFFGQGTRLTVV.

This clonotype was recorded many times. CDR3 loop: CASSQEDPTDEQFF. Written as DNA, the CDR3 is TGTGCCAGCAGCCAAGAAGATCCGACGGATGAGCAGTTCTTC. The chain carries TRBV4-2 and TRBJ2-1; D not certain. This CDR3 comprises 14 residues. V lost 0 bases, J lost 8 bases, and 11 bases lay in between. CDR1 and CDR2 (germline): LGHNA, YNFKEQ.

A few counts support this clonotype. In DNA form, the CDR3 reads TGTGCCAGCAGCTTAAGCGGGGGGGACGAGCAGTACTTC. This codes for CASSLSGGDEQYF. The J gene is TRBJ2-7, the V gene TRBV5-4; 10 bases agree with TRBD2. CDR3 length: 13 amino acids. Germline V lookup: CDR1 SGHNT, CDR2 YYREEE (reference sequence). V trimming: 2 bases; J trimming: 5 bases; junction bases outside the gene matches: 1.

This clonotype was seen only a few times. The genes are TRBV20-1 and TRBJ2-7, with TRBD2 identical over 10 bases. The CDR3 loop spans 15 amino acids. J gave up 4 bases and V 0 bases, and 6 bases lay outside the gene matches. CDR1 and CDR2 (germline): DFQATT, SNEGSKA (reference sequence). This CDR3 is CSARDPTSGLYEQYF. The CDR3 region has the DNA TGCAGTGCTAGAGATCCGACTAGCGGGCTTTACGAGCAGTACTTC.

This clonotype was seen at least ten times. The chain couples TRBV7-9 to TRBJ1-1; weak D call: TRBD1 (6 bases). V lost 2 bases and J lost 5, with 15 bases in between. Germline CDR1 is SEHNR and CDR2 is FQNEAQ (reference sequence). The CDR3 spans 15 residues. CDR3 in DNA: TGTGCCAGCAGCTTACCCTCGACAGGTCTTACTGAAGCTTTCTTT. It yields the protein CASSLPSTGLTEAFF.

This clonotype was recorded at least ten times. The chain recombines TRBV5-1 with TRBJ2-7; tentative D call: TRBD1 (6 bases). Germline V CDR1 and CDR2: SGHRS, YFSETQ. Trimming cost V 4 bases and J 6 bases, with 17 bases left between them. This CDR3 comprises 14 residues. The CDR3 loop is CASSPDRFLFEQYF. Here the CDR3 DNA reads TGCGCCAGCAGCCCCGACAGGTTTCTATTCGAGCAGTACTTC.